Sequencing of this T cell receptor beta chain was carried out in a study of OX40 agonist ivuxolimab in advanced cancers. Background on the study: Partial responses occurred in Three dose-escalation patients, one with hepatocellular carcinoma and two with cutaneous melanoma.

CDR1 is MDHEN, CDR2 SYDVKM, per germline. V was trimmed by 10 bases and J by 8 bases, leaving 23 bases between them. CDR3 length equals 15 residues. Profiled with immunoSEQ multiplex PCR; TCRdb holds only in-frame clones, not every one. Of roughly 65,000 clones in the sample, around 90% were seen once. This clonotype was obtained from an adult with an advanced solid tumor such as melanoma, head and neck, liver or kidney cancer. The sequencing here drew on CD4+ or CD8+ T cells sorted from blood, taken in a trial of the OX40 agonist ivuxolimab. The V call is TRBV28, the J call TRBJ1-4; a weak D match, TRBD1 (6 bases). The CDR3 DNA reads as TGTGCCACCCGGTTTGGGGGCAGAGTTTCGGAAAAACTGTTTTTT. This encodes CATRFGGRVSEKLFF.